The 9 T cell receptor beta chains below all came from one sample that was sequenced in a study of T cell changes during pregnancy in multiple sclerosis. Generated by immunoSEQ multiplex PCR, the TCRdb table keeps only in-frame clones and is missing some. The profile covers roughly 80,000 clones, with just over 90% appearing a single time and around 2.3% taken by the ten largest. Sequences were derived from peripheral blood, sampled in the second trimester of pregnancy. The receptors derive from a female donor with multiple sclerosis, enrolled in a pregnancy study.

The chain couples TRBV5-4 to TRBJ1-4; tentative D call: TRBD1 (6 bases). V was cut by 3 bases and J by 0 bases, with 21 bases left in between. Germline V lookup: CDR1 SGHNT, CDR2 YYREEE (reference sequence). The CDR3 runs 19 residues. CDR3 sequence reads: CASSSTGTLLTATNEKLFF. The CDR3 nucleotides read TGTGCCAGCAGCTCCACCGGGACATTGCTTACTGCAACTAATGAAAAACTGTTTTTT.

CDR3 protein: CATSRDDATQGDQPQHF. The CDR3 DNA reads TGTGCCACCAGCAGAGATGATGCAACTCAGGGTGATCAGCCCCAGCATTTT. This sequence joins TRBV15 and TRBJ1-5; possible D gene TRBD1, 5 bases. V lost 0 bases and J 5 bases, leaving 17 bases between the germline ends. The CDR3 covers 17 residues. Germline lookup yields CDR1 LNHNV and CDR2 YYDKDF (reference sequence).

The chain couples TRBV27 to TRBJ1-1; no clear D gene. Germline assignment: CDR1 MNHEY and CDR2 SMNVEV (reference sequence). The CDR3 runs to 13 residues. With 6 bases removed from V and 4 bases from J, the gap between germline ends came to 12 bases. The CDR3 region has the DNA TGTGCCAGCAGCCGAAGCTACGCCACTGAAGCTTTCTTT. Translating it yields CASSRSYATEAFF.

The CDR3 loop reads CASSLGRQAERDGYTF. The DNA for the CDR3 is TGTGCCAGCAGCTTAGGTCGCCAGGCAGAGAGAGATGGCTACACCTTC. The chain has TRBV7-9 and TRBJ1-2; D is uncertain. The CDR3 is 16 residues long. Germline CDR1 SEHNR, CDR2 FQNEAQ (reference sequence). Trimming left V 1 base short and J 6 bases short, with 18 bases between.

The chain's CDR3 is CASTVSRLALGTGELFF. The CDR3 DNA sequence: TGTGCCAGCACCGTATCCCGTCTAGCCCTGGGCACCGGGGAGCTGTTTTTT. The V and J genes are TRBV11-1 and TRBJ2-2; a possible D gene is TRBD2 (5 bases). Deletions cut 7 bases from V and 4 bases from J, with 22 bases between. The germline V gene encodes CDR1 SGHAT and CDR2 FQDESV (reference sequence). CDR3 size: 17 residues.

In this sample, this clone turned up once. This chain joins TRBV5-1 and TRBJ2-7; the match to TRBD2 covers 10 bases. The V gene's germline CDR1 is SGHRS and CDR2 YFSETQ. The CDR3 runs 15 residues. Trimming removed 4 bases from V and 3 bases from J; junction bases left unmatched: 7. CDR3 sequence reads: CASSPVLAGNYEQYF. For the CDR3, the DNA is TGCGCCAGCAGCCCGGTACTAGCGGGGAACTACGAGCAGTACTTC.

V and J are TRBV9 and TRBJ1-1; perhaps TRBD1 as D (6 bases). CDR1 SGDLS and CDR2 YYNGEE come from the germline V gene. This CDR3 has 14 residues. The V end was cut by 0 bases, the J end by 5 bases, with 11 bases between. The CDR3 DNA reads TGTGCCAGCAGCGTAGCCGGGGGGGCGACTGAAGCTTTCTTT. It specifies CASSVAGGATEAFF.

The chain carries TRBV6-5 and TRBJ1-2, with D possibly matching TRBD1 (6 bases). This CDR3 is built from 15 residues. In germline, CDR1 is MNHEY, CDR2 SVGAGI. V was clipped by 4 bases and J by 3 bases, with 15 bases between them. The CDR3 DNA reads TGTGCCAGCAGTTCCCGACAGGTGCCCGACTATGGCTACACCTTC. The encoded protein is CASSSRQVPDYGYTF.

The chain recombines TRBV7-9 with TRBJ1-1; a weak D match, TRBD1 (5 bases). V lost 5 bases, J lost 8 bases, and 15 bases lay in between. Per germline, CDR1 SEHNR and CDR2 FQNEAQ (reference sequence). This CDR3 region has 13 residues. The CDR3 here is CASSPGAGLEAFF. The CDR3 nucleotides read TGTGCCAGCAGCCCTGGGGCAGGGTTAGAAGCTTTCTTT.